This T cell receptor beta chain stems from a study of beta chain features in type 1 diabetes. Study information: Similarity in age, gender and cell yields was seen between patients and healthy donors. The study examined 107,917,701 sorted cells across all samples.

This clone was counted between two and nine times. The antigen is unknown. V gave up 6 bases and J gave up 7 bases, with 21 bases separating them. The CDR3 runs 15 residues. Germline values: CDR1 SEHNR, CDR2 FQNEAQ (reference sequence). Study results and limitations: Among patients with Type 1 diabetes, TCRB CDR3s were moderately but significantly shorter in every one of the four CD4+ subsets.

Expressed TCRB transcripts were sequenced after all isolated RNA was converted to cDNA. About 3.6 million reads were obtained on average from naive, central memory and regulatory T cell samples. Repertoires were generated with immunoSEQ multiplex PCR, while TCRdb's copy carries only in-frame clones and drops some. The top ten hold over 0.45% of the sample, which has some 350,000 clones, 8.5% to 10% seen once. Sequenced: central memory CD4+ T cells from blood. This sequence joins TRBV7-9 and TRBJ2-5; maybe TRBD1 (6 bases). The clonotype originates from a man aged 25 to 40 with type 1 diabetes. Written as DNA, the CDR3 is TGTGCCAGCAGGCGAAGGGACACGGAAACGGCGACCCAGTACTTC. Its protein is CASRRRDTETATQYF. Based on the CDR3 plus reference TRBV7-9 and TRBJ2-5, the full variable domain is DTGVSQNPRHKITKRGQNVTFRCDPISEHNRLYWYRQTLGQGPEFLTYFQNEAQLEKSRLLSDRFSAERPKGSFSTLEIQRTEQGDSAMYLCASRRRDTETATQYFGPGTRLLVL.